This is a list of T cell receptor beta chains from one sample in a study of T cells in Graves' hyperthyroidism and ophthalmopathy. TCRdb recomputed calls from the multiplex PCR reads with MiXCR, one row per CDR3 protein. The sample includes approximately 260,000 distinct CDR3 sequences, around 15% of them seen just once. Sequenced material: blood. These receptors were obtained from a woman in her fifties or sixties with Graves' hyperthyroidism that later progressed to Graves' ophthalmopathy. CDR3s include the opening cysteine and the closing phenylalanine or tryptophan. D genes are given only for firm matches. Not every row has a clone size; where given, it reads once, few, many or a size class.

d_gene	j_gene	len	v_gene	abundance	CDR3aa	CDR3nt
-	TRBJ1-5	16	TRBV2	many	CASSEGNRRGNQPQHF	TGTGCCAGCAGTGAAGGAAACCGACGGGGCAATCAGCCCCAGCATTTT
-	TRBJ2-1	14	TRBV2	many	CASREKSSELEQFF	TGTGCCAGCAGGGAGAAGAGCTCTGAGCTTGAGCAGTTCTTC
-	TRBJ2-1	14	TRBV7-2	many	CASSFGGPYNEQFF	TGTGCCAGCAGCTTCGGAGGCCCCTACAATGAGCAGTTCTTC
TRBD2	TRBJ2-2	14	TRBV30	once	CASSGRYDTGELFF	TGTGCCTCTAGCGGGAGGTATGACACCGGGGAGCTGTTTTTT
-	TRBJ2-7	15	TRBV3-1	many	CASSQGRTTTYEQYF	TGTGCCAGCAGCCAAGGAAGGACTACTACCTACGAGCAGTACTTC
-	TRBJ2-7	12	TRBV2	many	CASSRDFYEQYF	TGTGCCAGCAGCCGGGACTTCTACGAGCAGTACTTC
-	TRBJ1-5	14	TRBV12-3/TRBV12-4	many	CASSFSSGNQPQHF	TGTGCCAGCAGTTTTAGTTCGGGAAATCAGCCCCAGCATTTT
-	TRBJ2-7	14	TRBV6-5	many	CASSYSGLTYEQYF	TGTGCCAGCAGTTACTCGGGACTTACCTACGAGCAGTACTTC
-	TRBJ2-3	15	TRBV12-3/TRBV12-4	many	CASSLNFRYTDTQYF	TGTGCCAGCAGTTTAAACTTCCGTTACACAGATACGCAGTATTTT
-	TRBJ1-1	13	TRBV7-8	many	CASRFGEAGGAFF	TGTGCCAGCAGATTTGGGGAGGCAGGAGGAGCTTTCTTT
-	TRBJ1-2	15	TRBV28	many	CASSLFGGPPRGYTF	TGTGCCAGCAGTTTATTCGGGGGCCCCCCTCGGGGCTACACCTTC
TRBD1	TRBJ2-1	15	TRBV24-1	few	CATSETDRPYNEQFF	TGTGCCACCAGTGAGACGGACAGGCCCTACAATGAGCAGTTCTTC
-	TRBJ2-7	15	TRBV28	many	CASSFVGGEAHEQYF	TGTGCCAGCAGTTTTGTAGGGGGAGAGGCCCACGAGCAGTACTTC
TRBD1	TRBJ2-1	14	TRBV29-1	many	CSVGDRRYTNEQFF	TGCAGCGTTGGGGACAGGCGGTATACGAATGAGCAGTTCTTC
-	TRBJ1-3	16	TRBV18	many	CASSPPRRTSGNTIYF	TGTGCCAGCTCACCGCCGAGACGTACCTCCGGAAACACCATATATTTT
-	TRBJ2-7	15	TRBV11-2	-	CASSFSGPSSYEQYF	TGTGCCAGCAGCTTTAGCGGTCCCTCCTCCTACGAGCAGTACTTC
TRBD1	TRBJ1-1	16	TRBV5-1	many	CASSARTGGQNTEAFF	TGCGCCAGCAGCGCTCGGACAGGGGGCCAGAACACTGAAGCTTTCTTT
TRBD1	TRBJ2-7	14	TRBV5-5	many	CASSSGAGGYEQYF	TGTGCCAGCAGTTCTGGGGCAGGGGGTTACGAGCAGTACTTC
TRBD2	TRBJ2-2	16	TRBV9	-	CASSLRLAGGTGELFF	TGTGCCAGCAGCCTCAGACTAGCGGGAGGAACCGGGGAGCTGTTTTTT
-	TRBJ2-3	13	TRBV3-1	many	CASSPDEGDTQYF	TGTGCCAGCAGCCCAGATGAGGGGGATACGCAGTATTTT
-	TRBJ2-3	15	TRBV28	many	CASKGAGPSTDTQYF	TGTGCCAGCAAGGGCGCGGGCCCAAGCACAGATACGCAGTATTTT
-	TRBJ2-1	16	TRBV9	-	CASSPPGTRHHNEQFF	TGTGCCAGCAGCCCCCCCGGGACTCGCCACCACAATGAGCAGTTCTTC
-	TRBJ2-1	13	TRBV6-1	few	CATQPWERDEQFF	TGTGCCACCCAACCGTGGGAGAGGGATGAGCAGTTCTTC
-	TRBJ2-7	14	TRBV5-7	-	CASSLVGSLDEQYF	TGTGCCAGCAGCTTGGTAGGGAGTCTCGACGAGCAGTACTTC
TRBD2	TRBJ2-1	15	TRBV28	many	CASGELAGGPNEQFF	TGTGCCAGCGGCGAACTAGCGGGAGGCCCCAATGAGCAGTTCTTC
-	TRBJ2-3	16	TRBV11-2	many	CASSSGLQVGTDTQYF	TGTGCCAGCAGCTCGGGACTGCAAGTCGGCACAGATACGCAGTATTTT
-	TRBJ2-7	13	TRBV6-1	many	CASSMEGIYEQYF	TGTGCCAGCAGTATGGAGGGTATCTACGAGCAGTACTTC
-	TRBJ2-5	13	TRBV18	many	CASSPTVQETQYF	TGTGCCAGCAGCCCGACGGTCCAAGAGACCCAGTACTTC
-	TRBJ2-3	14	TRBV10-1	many	CASSEGASTDTQYF	TGCGCCAGCAGTGAGGGGGCTAGCACAGATACGCAGTATTTT
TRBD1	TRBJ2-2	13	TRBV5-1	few	CASSAGGTGELFF	TGCGCCAGCAGCGCAGGGGGCACCGGGGAGCTGTTTTTT
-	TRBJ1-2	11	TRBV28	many	CASSSYYGYTF	TGTGCCAGCAGCTCTTACTATGGCTACACCTTC
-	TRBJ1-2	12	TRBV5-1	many	CASSPGGGTDTF	TGCGCCAGCAGCCCCGGTGGGGGGACGGACACCTTC
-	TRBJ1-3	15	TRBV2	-	CASSEEGLAGNTIYF	TGTGCCAGCAGTGAAGAGGGACTGGCTGGAAACACCATATATTTT
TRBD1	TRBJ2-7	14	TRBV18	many	CASSRDRGLLEQYF	TGTGCCAGCTCCCGGGACAGGGGGCTCCTCGAGCAGTACTTC
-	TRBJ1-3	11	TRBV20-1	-	CSARRGNTIYF	TGCAGTGCTAGACGCGGAAACACCATATATTTT
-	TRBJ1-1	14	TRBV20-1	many	CSARDRKGFTEAFF	TGCAGTGCTAGAGATCGGAAGGGGTTCACTGAAGCTTTCTTT
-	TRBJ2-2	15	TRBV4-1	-	CASSRRSEGSGELFF	TGCGCCAGCAGCCGGCGGTCCGAGGGCTCCGGGGAGCTGTTTTTT
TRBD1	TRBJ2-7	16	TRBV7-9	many	CASSSSGTGFAHEQYF	TGTGCCAGCAGCTCCTCCGGGACAGGCTTCGCCCACGAGCAGTACTTC
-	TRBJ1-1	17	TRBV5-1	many	CASSPRSNSPLNTEAFF	TGCGCCAGCAGCCCGCGGTCTAATTCACCCTTGAACACTGAAGCTTTCTTT
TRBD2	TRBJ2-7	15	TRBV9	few	CASRPGTSDSHEQYF	TGTGCCAGCAGGCCCGGGACTAGCGATTCCCACGAGCAGTACTTC
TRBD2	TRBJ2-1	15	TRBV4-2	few	CASSQDLSGRGEQFF	TGTGCCAGCAGCCAAGATTTGAGCGGGAGGGGTGAGCAGTTCTTC
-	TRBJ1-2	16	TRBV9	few	CASSGMGSGTSYGYTF	TGTGCCAGCAGCGGGATGGGGAGTGGGACCTCGTATGGCTACACCTTC
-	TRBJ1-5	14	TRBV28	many	CASSFGISNQPQHF	TGTGCCAGCAGTTTCGGGATTAGCAATCAGCCCCAGCATTTT
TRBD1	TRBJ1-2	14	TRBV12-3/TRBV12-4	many	CASSLGQGTYGYTF	TGTGCCAGCAGTTTGGGACAGGGGACGTATGGCTACACCTTC
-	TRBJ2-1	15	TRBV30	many	CAWSDKLRSHNEQFF	TGTGCCTGGAGTGATAAACTACGGAGCCACAATGAGCAGTTCTTC
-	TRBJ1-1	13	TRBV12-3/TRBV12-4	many	CASSFTAGDEAFF	TGTGCCAGCAGTTTTACTGCGGGGGATGAAGCTTTCTTT
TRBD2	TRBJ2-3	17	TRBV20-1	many	CSATGLAGGAITDTQYF	TGCAGTGCGACGGGACTAGCGGGAGGTGCTATCACAGATACGCAGTATTTT
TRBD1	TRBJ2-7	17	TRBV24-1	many	CATSDSSGGRTGVEQYF	TGTGCCACCAGTGATTCTAGTGGGGGAAGGACAGGGGTGGAGCAGTACTTC
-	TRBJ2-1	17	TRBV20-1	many	CSARDIKGTPRGNEQFF	TGCAGTGCTAGAGATATAAAGGGGACCCCACGGGGCAATGAGCAGTTCTTC
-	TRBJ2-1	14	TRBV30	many	CAWSPGLGFYEQFF	TGTGCCTGGAGCCCCGGACTTGGCTTTTATGAGCAGTTCTTC
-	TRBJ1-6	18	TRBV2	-	CASSELSSWGNPHSPLHF	TGTGCCAGCAGTGAGTTATCTTCTTGGGGGAACCCTCATTCACCCCTCCACTTT
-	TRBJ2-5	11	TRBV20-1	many	CSASGKETQYF	TGCAGTGCTAGCGGGAAAGAGACCCAGTACTTC
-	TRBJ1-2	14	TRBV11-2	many	CASSIIQGRLGYTF	TGTGCCAGCAGCATAATCCAGGGGAGACTCGGCTACACCTTC
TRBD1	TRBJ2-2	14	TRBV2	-	CASSRGRNTGELFF	TGTGCCAGCAGCAGGGGGAGGAACACCGGGGAGCTGTTTTTT
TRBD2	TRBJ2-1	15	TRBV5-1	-	CASSSGTSGSSEQFF	TGCGCCAGCAGCTCGGGGACTAGCGGGAGTAGTGAGCAGTTCTTC
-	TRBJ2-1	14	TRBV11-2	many	CASSLKAGDDEQFF	TGTGCCAGCAGCCTCAAAGCCGGGGACGATGAGCAGTTCTTC
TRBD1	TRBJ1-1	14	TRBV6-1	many	CASRSGQLNTEAFF	TGTGCCAGCCGATCGGGACAGCTTAACACTGAAGCTTTCTTT
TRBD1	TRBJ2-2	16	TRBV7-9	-	CASRLGTGGKDGELFF	TGTGCCAGCAGGCTGGGGACAGGGGGCAAAGACGGGGAGCTGTTTTTT
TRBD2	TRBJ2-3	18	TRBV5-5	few	CASSSREGVLAGVGSQYF	TGTGCCAGCAGCTCGAGGGAGGGCGTACTAGCGGGAGTTGGATCGCAGTATTTT
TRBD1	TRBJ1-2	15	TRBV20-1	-	CSAKGTGRANYGYTF	TGCAGTGCTAAGGGGACAGGGCGAGCTAACTATGGCTACACCTTC